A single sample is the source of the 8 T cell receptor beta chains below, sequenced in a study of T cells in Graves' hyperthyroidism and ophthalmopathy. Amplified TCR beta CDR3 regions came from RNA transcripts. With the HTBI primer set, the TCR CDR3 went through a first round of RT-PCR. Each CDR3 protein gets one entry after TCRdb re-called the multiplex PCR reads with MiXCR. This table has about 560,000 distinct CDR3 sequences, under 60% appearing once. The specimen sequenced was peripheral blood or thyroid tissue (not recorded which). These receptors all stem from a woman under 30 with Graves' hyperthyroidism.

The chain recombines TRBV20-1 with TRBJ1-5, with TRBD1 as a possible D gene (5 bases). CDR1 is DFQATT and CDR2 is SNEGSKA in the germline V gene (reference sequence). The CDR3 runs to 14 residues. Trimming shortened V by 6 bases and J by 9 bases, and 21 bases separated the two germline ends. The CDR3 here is CSARTGQGVSPQHF. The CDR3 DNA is TGCAGTGCCCGGACGGGGCAGGGAGTTTCGCCCCAGCATTTT.

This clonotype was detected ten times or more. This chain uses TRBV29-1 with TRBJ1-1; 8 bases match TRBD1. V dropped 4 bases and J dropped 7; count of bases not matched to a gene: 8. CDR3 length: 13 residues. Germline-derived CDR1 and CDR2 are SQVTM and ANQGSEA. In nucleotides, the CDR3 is TGCAGCGTTGGGACAGGGAGGGATCGTGAAGCTTTCTTT. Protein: CSVGTGRDREAFF.

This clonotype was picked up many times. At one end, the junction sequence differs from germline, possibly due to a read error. CDR3 residues: CASSYLAAQETQYF. DNA for the CDR3: TGTGCCAGCAGTTACCTAGCGGCCCAAGAGACCCAGTACTTC. The V gene is TRBV10-3, the J gene TRBJ2-5, with 7 nucleotides matching TRBD2. The germline gives CDR1 ENHRY, CDR2 SYGVKD. The CDR3 extends over 14 amino acids.

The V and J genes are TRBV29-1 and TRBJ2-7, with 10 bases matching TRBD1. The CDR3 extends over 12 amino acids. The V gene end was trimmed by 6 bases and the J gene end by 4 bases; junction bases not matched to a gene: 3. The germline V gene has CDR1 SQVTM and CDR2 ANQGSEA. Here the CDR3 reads CSVGQGEYEQYF. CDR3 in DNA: TGCAGCGTAGGACAGGGGGAGTACGAGCAGTACTTC.

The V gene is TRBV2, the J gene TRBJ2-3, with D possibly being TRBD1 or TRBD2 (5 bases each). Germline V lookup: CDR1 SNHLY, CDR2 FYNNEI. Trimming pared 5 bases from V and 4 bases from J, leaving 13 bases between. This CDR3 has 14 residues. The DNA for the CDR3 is TGTGCCAGCAGTTCTCGACGGGACCCAGATACGCAGTATTTT. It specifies CASSSRRDPDTQYF.

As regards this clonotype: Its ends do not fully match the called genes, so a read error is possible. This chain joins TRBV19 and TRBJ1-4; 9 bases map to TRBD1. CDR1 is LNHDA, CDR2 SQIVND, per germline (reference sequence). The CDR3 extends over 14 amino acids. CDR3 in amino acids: CASNLQGAKGKLSF. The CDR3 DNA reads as TGTGCCAGTAATTTACAGGGGGCGAAGGGAAAACTGTCTTTT.

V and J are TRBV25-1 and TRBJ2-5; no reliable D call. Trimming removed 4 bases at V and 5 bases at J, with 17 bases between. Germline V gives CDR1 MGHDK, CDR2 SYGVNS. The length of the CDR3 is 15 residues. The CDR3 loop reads CASSARARWGETQYF. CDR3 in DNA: TGTGCCAGCAGTGCCCGGGCCCGGTGGGGTGAGACCCAGTACTTC.

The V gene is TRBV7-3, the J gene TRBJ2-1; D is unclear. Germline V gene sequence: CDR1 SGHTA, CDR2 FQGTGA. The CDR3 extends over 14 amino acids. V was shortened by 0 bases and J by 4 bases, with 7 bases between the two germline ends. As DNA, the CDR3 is TGTGCCAGCAGCTTAACGGTGGGTTACAATGAGCAGTTCTTC. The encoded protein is CASSLTVGYNEQFF.